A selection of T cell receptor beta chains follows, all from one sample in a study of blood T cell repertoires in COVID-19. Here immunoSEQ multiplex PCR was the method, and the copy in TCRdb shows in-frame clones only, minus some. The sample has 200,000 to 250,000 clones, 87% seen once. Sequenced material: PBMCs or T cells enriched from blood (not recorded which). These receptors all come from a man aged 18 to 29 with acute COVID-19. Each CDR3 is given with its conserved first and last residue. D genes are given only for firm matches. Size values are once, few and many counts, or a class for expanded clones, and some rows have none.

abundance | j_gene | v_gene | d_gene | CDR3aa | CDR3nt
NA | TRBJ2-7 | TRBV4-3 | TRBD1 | CASSQDWKGAYEQYF | TGCGCCAGCAGCCAAGATTGGAAGGGGGCTTACGAGCAGTACTTC
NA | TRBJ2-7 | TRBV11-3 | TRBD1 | CASSWSPGQSSYEQYF | TGTGCCAGCAGCTGGTCTCCGGGACAGTCCTCCTACGAGCAGTACTTC
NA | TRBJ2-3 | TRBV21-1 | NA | CASSNEAPTGDTDTQYF | TGTGCCAGCAGCAATGAAGCTCCGACAGGGGACACAGATACGCAGTATTTT
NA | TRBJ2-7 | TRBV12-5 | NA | CASGPGVRLYEQYF | TGTGCTAGTGGTCCCGGGGTCAGGCTGTACGAGCAGTACTTC
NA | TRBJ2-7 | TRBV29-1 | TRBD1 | CSVESGQGYEQYF | TGCAGCGTTGAGTCAGGACAGGGCTACGAGCAGTACTTC
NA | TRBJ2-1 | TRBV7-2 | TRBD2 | CASSLTRLAGVINEQFF | TGTGCCAGCAGCCTAACAAGACTAGCGGGAGTAATCAATGAGCAGTTCTTC
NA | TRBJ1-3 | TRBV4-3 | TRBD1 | CASSQGDRAAGNTIYF | TGCGCCAGCAGCCAGGGGGACAGGGCGGCTGGAAACACCATATATTTT
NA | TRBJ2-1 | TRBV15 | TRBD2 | CATSRSFAGGKNNEQFF | TGTGCCACCAGCAGGTCCTTCGCGGGAGGTAAAAACAATGAGCAGTTCTTC
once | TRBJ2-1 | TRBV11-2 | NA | CASSLDTGNEQFF | TGTGCCAGCAGTCTTGACACCGGTAATGAGCAGTTCTTC
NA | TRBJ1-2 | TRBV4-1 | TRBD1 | CASSQDWEDRPYGYTF | TGCGCCAGCAGCCAAGATTGGGAGGACAGGCCCTATGGCTACACCTTC
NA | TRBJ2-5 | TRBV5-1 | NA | CASSFSTQETQYF | TGCGCCAGCAGCTTCTCTACCCAAGAGACCCAGTACTTC
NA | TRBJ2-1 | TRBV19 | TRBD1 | CASSNLEGQGNNEQFF | TGTGCCAGTAGTAACCTCGAGGGACAGGGCAACAATGAGCAGTTCTTC
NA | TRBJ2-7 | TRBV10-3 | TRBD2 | CAISELADEYEQYF | TGTGCCATCAGCGAGCTAGCGGACGAATACGAGCAGTACTTC
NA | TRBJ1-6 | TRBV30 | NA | CAWSPRDSYNSPLHF | TGTGCCTGGAGTCCCCGGGACTCCTATAATTCACCCCTCCACTTT
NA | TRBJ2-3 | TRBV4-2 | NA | CASSQGTEQADTQYF | TGTGCCAGCAGCCAAGGGACAGAACAAGCAGATACGCAGTATTTT
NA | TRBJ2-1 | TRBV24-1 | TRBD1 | CATSDLSGTVANEQFF | TGTGCCACCAGTGATTTGTCCGGGACAGTAGCAAATGAGCAGTTCTTC
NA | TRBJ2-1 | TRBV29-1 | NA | CSVFQDGLGGINEQFF | TGCAGCGTCTTCCAGGACGGTCTCGGCGGGATTAATGAGCAGTTCTTC
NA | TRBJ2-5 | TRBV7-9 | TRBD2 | CASSGRVAGEETQYF | TGTGCCAGCAGCGGCCGGGTAGCGGGAGAAGAGACCCAGTACTTC
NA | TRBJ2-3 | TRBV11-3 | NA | CASSAGDRSSRTDTQYF | TGTGCCAGCAGCGCCGGCGACCGGTCCTCTAGAACAGATACGCAGTATTTT
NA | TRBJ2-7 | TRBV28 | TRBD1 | CASRGTGAFPVYEQYF | TGTGCCAGCAGGGGGACAGGGGCTTTCCCAGTCTACGAGCAGTACTTC
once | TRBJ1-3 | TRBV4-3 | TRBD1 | CASSRQHGTGRNTIYF | TGCGCCAGCAGCCGTCAGCATGGGACAGGGAGGAACACCATATATTTT
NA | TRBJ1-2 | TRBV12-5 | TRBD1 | CASARGRDRDGYTF | TGTGCTAGTGCCCGGGGAAGGGACAGGGACGGCTACACCTTC
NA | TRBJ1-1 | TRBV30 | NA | CAWSVGGAGAFF | TGTGCCTGGAGTGTAGGGGGGGCGGGAGCTTTCTTT
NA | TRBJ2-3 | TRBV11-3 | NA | CASSLYDRNTDTQYF | TGTGCCAGCAGCTTATACGACAGAAACACAGATACGCAGTATTTT
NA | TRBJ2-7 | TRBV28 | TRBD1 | CASSPGTGNEQYF | TGTGCCAGCAGTCCAGGGACAGGGAACGAGCAGTACTTC
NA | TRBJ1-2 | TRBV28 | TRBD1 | CASSLLSDRGRDYGYTF | TGTGCCAGCAGTTTATTGTCGGACAGGGGCCGAGACTATGGCTACACCTTC
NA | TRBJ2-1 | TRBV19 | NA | CASSLVWSRSYNEQFF | TGTGCCAGTAGTTTGGTCTGGAGTCGGTCCTACAATGAGCAGTTCTTC
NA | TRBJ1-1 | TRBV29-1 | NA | CSGTENTEAFF | TGCAGCGGGACAGAGAACACTGAAGCTTTCTTT
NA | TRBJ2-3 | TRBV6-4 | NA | CASSPEGHPDTQYF | TGTGCCAGCAGTCCAGAGGGACACCCAGATACGCAGTATTTT
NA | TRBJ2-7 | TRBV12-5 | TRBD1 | CASRGQGVGEQYF | TGTGCTAGTAGAGGACAGGGGGTAGGGGAGCAGTACTTC
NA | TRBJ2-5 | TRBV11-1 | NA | CASSLEVAFRETQYF | TGTGCCAGCAGCTTAGAAGTTGCATTCAGGGAGACCCAGTACTTC
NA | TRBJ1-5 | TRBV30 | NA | CAWSTGNQPQHF | TGTGCCTGGAGCACAGGGAATCAGCCCCAGCATTTT
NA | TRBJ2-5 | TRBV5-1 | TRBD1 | CASSSGQPQETQYF | TGCGCCAGCAGCTCGGGACAGCCACAAGAGACCCAGTACTTC
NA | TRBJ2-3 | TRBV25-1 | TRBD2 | CASSEAGLAPLGPDTQYF | TGTGCCAGCAGTGAGGCGGGACTAGCTCCTCTAGGGCCAGATACGCAGTATTTT
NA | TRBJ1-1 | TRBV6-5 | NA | CASSYPGRDGTEAFF | TGTGCCAGCAGTTACCCCGGGAGGGATGGGACTGAAGCTTTCTTT
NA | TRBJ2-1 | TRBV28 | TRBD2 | CASSLAGDYNEQFF | TGTGCCAGCAGTTTAGCGGGAGACTACAATGAGCAGTTCTTC
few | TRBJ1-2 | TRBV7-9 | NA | CASSLAQKGAYGYTF | TGTGCCAGCAGCTTAGCGCAAAAGGGAGCCTATGGCTACACCTTC